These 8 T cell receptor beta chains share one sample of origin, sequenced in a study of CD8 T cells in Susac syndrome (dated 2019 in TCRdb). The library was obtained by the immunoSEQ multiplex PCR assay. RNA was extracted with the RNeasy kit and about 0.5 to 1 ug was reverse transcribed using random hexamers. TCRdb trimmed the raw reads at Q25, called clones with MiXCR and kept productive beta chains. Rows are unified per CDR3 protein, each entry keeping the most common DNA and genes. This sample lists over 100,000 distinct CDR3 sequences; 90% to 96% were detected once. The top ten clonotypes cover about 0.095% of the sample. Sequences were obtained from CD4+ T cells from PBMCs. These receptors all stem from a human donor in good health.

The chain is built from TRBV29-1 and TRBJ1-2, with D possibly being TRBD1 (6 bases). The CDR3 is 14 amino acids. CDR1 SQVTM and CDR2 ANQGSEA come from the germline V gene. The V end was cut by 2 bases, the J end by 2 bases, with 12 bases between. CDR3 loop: CSVEPPGANYGYTF. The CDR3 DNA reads TGCAGCGTTGAACCCCCGGGGGCGAACTATGGCTACACCTTC.

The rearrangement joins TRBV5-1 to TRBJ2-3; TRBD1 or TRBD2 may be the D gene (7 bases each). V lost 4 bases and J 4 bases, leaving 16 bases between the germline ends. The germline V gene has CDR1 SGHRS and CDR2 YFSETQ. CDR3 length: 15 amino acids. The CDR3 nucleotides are TGCGCCAGCAGCGGATGGCAGGGGGGGTCAGATACGCAGTATTTT. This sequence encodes CASSGWQGGSDTQYF.

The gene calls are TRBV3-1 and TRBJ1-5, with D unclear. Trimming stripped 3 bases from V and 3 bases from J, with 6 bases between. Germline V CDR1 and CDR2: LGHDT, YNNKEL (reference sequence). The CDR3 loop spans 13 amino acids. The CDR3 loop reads CASSQSLNQPQHF. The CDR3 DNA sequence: TGTGCCAGCAGCCAGTCCCTCAATCAGCCCCAGCATTTT. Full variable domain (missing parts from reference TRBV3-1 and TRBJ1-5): DTAVSQTPKYLVTQMGNDKSIKCEQNLGHDTMYWYKQDSKKFLKIMFSYNNKELIINETVPNRFSPKSPDKAHLNLHINSLELGDSAVYFCASSQSLNQPQHFGDGTRLSIL.

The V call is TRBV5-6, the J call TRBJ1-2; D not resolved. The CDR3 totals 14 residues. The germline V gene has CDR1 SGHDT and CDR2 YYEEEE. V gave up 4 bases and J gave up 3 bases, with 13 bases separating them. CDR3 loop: CASSPLSVDYGYTF. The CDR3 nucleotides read TGTGCCAGCAGCCCACTATCCGTGGACTATGGCTACACCTTC.

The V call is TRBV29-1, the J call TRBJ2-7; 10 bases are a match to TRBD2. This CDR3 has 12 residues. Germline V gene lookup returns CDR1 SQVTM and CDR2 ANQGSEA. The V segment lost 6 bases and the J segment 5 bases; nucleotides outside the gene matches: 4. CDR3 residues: CSVRAGGNEQYF. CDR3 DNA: TGCAGCGTAAGAGCGGGAGGGAACGAGCAGTACTTC.

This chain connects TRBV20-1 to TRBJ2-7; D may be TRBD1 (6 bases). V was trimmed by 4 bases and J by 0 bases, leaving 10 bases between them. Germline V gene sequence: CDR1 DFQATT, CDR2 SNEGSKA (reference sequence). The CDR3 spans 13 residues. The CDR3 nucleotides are TGCAGTGCTAAGGACAGTAGCTCCTACGAGCAGTACTTC. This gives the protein CSAKDSSSYEQYF.

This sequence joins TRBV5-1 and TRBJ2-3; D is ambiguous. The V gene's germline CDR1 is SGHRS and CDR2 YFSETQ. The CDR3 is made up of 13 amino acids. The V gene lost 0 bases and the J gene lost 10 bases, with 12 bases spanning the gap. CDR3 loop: CASSLDPVQAQYF. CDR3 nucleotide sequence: TGCGCCAGCAGCTTGGACCCTGTTCAGGCGCAGTATTTT.

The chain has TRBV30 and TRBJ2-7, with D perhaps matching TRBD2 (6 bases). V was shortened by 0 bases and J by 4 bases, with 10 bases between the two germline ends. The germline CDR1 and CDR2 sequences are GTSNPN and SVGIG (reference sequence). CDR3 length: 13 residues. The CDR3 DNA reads TGTGCCTGGAGTGTACTTGGGGGGTACGAGCAGTACTTC. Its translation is CAWSVLGGYEQYF.